This TCR beta chain was documented in a study of T cell repertoires in cytomegalovirus infection (dated by TCRdb to 2018 to 2020). For context, the study as a whole: Donor HLA type was relevant to the analysis, because carriage of CMV infection together with the matching HLA type was indicated by public TCR beta signatures. Study-wide conclusions, independent of this receptor: The ex vivo response was dominated by HLA-C-restricted CMV-specific TCR beta clonotypes, and the single most frequent clonotype in two of eight donors was supplied by these HLA-C-restricted clonotypes. Cumulative frequency of public TCR beta family members discriminated carriers of CMV infection plus the relevant HLA type in this cohort and an independent 352-donor cohort.

The sequencer listed for this sample is Illumina HiSeq 1500. The public reads were reprocessed in TCRdb via fastp at Q25 and MiXCR, keeping in-frame beta chains. CDR3 protein duplicates are merged, each entry listing the most common genes and DNA. Recorded for this sample are approximately 750,000 distinct CDR3 sequences; roughly 36% of them occurred a single time. The ten top clones hold roughly 2.8% of the sample. This clonotype has only one observation. What antigen it recognizes has not been identified. Base qualities are not provided; no much larger clone lies one nucleotide away. A read on its own is weak evidence. Looking up the germline V gene yields CDR1 SGHDT and CDR2 YYEEEE. Trimming takes 5 bases off V and 2 bases off J; junction bases not matched to a gene: 8. Spanning cysteine to phenylalanine, the CDR3 consists of 15 amino acids. Solely the CDR3 DNA is kept, with 45 bases framed from the first base.

The source of this sequence is a human donor in good health (CMV status not recorded). Some clones in this sample may be carry-over from other donors' samples. The sample taken for sequencing was PBMCs. The chain was built from TRBV5-6 and TRBJ2-7, with 9 central nucleotides matching TRBD1. CDR3 protein: CASRATGGGTYEQYF. Here is the DNA: TGTGCCAGCAGGGCGACAGGGGGGGGAACCTACGAGCAGTACTTC.